The 29 T cell receptor beta chains reported below all come from one sample, sequenced in a study of blood T cell repertoires in COVID-19 (dated by TCRdb to about 2020). Receptor libraries were prepared by the immunoSEQ multiplex PCR assay. TCRdb took over this immuneACCESS table, retaining in-frame rearrangements with V and J assigned. Such tables are incomplete; in checked studies, under half of the missing clones stem from an unresolved V gene, and the remainder is unexplained. This sample has 22,000 or so clones in its table, and approximately 90% of those were observed once. Of the sample, roughly 7.7% falls within the top ten clones. Sequencing was carried out using peripheral blood. These receptors were collected from a woman aged 55-69 years with active COVID-19.

The gene calls are TRBV29-1 and TRBJ1-1; the D gene is possibly TRBD1 (6 bases). Deletions cut 6 bases from V and 5 bases from J, with 10 bases between. The CDR3 loop spans 11 amino acids. CDR1 and CDR2 from the germline V gene are SQVTM and ANQGSEA. DNA of the CDR3: TGCAGCGTCGTTACAGGGACTGAAGCTTTCTTT. It translates to CSVVTGTEAFF. Full variable domain (rest looked up from reference TRBV29-1 and TRBJ1-1): SAVISQKPSRDICQRGTSLTIQCQVDSQVTMMFWYRQQPGQSLTLIATANQGSEATYESGFVIDKFPISRPNLTFSTLTVSNMSPEDSSIYLCSVVTGTEAFFGQGTRLTVV.

This chain uses TRBV27 with TRBJ1-1, with D unresolved. Germline CDR1 is MNHEY and CDR2 is SMNVEV (reference sequence). The ends were cut back, 2 bases at V and 8 bases at J, with 12 bases in the middle. The CDR3 has 13 amino acids. The CDR3 DNA reads as TGTGCCAGCAGTTTAAAGGTCAGAGGGGAAGCTTTCTTT. Translation gives CASSLKVRGEAFF.

The chain combines TRBV7-8 with TRBJ1-6, with D possibly being TRBD1 (5 bases). Deletions cut 1 base from V and 7 bases from J, with 8 bases between. Looked up from germline, CDR1 is SGHVS and CDR2 is FQNEAQ. The CDR3 length is 14 residues. As DNA, the CDR3 is TGTGCCAGCAGCTTAGGGGGCAAGAATTCACCCCTCCACTTT. Translation: CASSLGGKNSPLHF.

The chain couples TRBV5-1 to TRBJ2-5, with 7 positions matching TRBD1. Germline V CDR1 and CDR2: SGHRS, YFSETQ. This CDR3 contains 14 residues. V shed 4 bases and J 6 bases; nucleotides not matched to a gene: 9. The CDR3 protein is CASSIDRVVKTQYF. The CDR3 bases are TGCGCCAGCAGCATCGACAGGGTTGTAAAGACCCAGTACTTC.

The chain uses TRBV19 and TRBJ2-7; D gene uncertain. Germline CDR1 reads LNHDA; CDR2 reads SQIVND (reference sequence). V was cut by 9 bases and J by 3 bases, with 21 bases left in between. The CDR3 runs 15 residues. The CDR3 nucleotides are TGTGCCAGACAGTTACACTCACCTCTAAGCTACGAGCAGTACTTC. Translating it yields CARQLHSPLSYEQYF.

J is TRBJ2-7 and V is TRBV12-3 or TRBV12-4, with a tentative D call TRBD1 (5 bases). This CDR3 is built from 12 residues. Trimming pared 5 bases from V and 6 bases from J, leaving 11 bases between. CDR3 nucleotide sequence: TGTGCCAGCAGTACGAAAGGGGTCGAGCAGTACTTC. Translating it yields CASSTKGVEQYF.

The chain is built from TRBV19 and TRBJ2-3; 11 bases match TRBD2. Trimming cost V 4 bases and J 2 bases; bases outside gene matches: 11. The CDR3 has 18 amino acids. Germline V gene sequence: CDR1 LNHDA, CDR2 SQIVND (reference sequence). Here the CDR3 reads CASSTHPGLAAITDTQYF. Written as DNA, the CDR3 is TGTGCCAGTAGTACCCACCCGGGACTAGCGGCCATCACAGATACGCAGTATTTT. Variable domain in full (rest from reference TRBV19 and TRBJ2-3): DGGITQSPKYLFRKEGQNVTLSCEQNLNHDAMYWYRQDPGQGLRLIYYSQIVNDFQKGDIAEGYSVSREKKESFPLTVTSAQKNPTAFYLCASSTHPGLAAITDTQYFGPGTRLTVL.

The sample holds a few counts of this clone. The chain has TRBV19 and TRBJ1-5; weak D call: TRBD1 (6 bases). Germline lookup yields CDR1 LNHDA and CDR2 SQIVND (reference sequence). Trimming removed 1 base at V and 3 bases at J, with 13 bases between. The CDR3 runs to 16 residues. CDR3: CASSIAGGRPNQPQHF. Written as DNA, the CDR3 is TGTGCCAGTAGTATAGCCGGGGGGCGTCCCAATCAGCCCCAGCATTTT.

This chain joins TRBV19 and TRBJ1-2; D perhaps matches TRBD1 (6 bases). Germline V gene lookup returns CDR1 LNHDA and CDR2 SQIVND (reference sequence). Trimming removed 8 bases at V and 7 bases at J, with 17 bases between. The CDR3 spans 13 residues. DNA for the CDR3: TGTGCCAGTCTGGACAGTTTAATAGGTGGCTACACCTTC. Translated, it gives CASLDSLIGGYTF. The whole variable domain, remainder taken from reference TRBV19 and TRBJ1-2, is DGGITQSPKYLFRKEGQNVTLSCEQNLNHDAMYWYRQDPGQGLRLIYYSQIVNDFQKGDIAEGYSVSREKKESFPLTVTSAQKNPTAFYLCASLDSLIGGYTFGSGTRLTVV.

This sequence joins TRBV4-1 and TRBJ2-3; 7 bases agree with TRBD1. Germline CDR1 reads MGHRA; CDR2 reads YSYEKL. The CDR3 has 15 amino acids. The trim removed 4 bases at V and 2 bases at J, leaving 6 bases unmatched. This CDR3 reads CASSPRTGPTDTQYF. As DNA, the CDR3 is TGCGCCAGCAGCCCCCGGACAGGTCCCACAGATACGCAGTATTTT.

The J gene is TRBJ2-7, the V gene TRBV4-2, with D unclear. CDR3 length: 17 residues. Between the trimmed V and J ends, which lost 0 bases and 6 bases, there was a span of 21 bases. Germline CDR1 and CDR2: LGHNA and YNFKEQ. The CDR3 DNA follows: TGTGCCAGCAGCCAAGATCCCCACGGCAGCCGCCCGGGCGAGCAGTACTTC. Protein sequence: CASSQDPHGSRPGEQYF.

The chain employs TRBV3-1 (or the pseudogene TRBV3-2) and TRBJ1-1; a weak D match, TRBD1 (5 bases). The CDR3 runs to 14 residues. Germline V lookup: CDR1 LGHDT, CDR2 YNNKEL (reference sequence). V lost 5 bases to trimming and J lost 0 bases, with 10 bases between them. CDR3 sequence reads: CASSIPGMNTEAFF. The CDR3 nucleotides read TGTGCCAGCAGCATCCCAGGGATGAACACTGAAGCTTTCTTT.

The chain links TRBV6-6 to TRBJ2-2, with TRBD2 as a possible D gene (6 bases). CDR3 length equals 15 residues. Germline lookup yields CDR1 MNHNY and CDR2 SVGAGI (reference sequence). The V end was cut by 2 bases, the J end by 7 bases, with 14 bases between. The CDR3, as DNA: TGTGCCAGCAGTTACGGGGGGAAGAAGGTCGGGGAGCTGTTTTTT. Residues: CASSYGGKKVGELFF.

The CDR3: CASSQSGSTDTQYF. In nucleotides, the CDR3 is TGTGCCAGCAGCCAATCGGGAAGCACAGATACGCAGTATTTT. J is TRBJ2-3 and V is TRBV3-1 (or the pseudogene TRBV3-2), with a weak D call TRBD2 (5 bases). Per the germline V gene, CDR1 is LGHDT and CDR2 is YNNKEL (reference sequence). The V end lost 2 bases, the J end lost 0 bases, and 6 bases lay between the germline ends. The CDR3 is made up of 14 amino acids.

This clone showed up just once. The chain has TRBV3-1 (or the pseudogene TRBV3-2) and TRBJ2-5; 9 bases line up with TRBD2. The J segment lost 7 bases and the V segment lost 0 bases, leaving 6 bases of the junction unmatched. This CDR3 region has 15 residues. CDR1 and CDR2 (germline): LGHDT, YNNKEL (reference sequence). CDR3 residues: CASSQDIRAGGTQYF. CDR3 in DNA: TGTGCCAGCAGCCAAGATATACGAGCGGGGGGGACCCAGTACTTC.

The chain carries TRBV18 and TRBJ2-3, with D possibly TRBD2 on 5 matching bases. Germline V gene lookup returns CDR1 KGHSH and CDR2 LQKENI. This CDR3 contains 20 residues. V shed 3 bases and J shed 0 bases, with 25 bases lying between them. The DNA of the CDR3 is TGTGCCAGCTCACCTCTCGCCCGGGGAATACACCAGACTAGCACAGATACGCAGTATTTT. Encoded protein: CASSPLARGIHQTSTDTQYF. Variable domain in full (rest from reference TRBV18 and TRBJ2-3): NAGVMQNPRHLVRRRGQEARLRCSPMKGHSHVYWYRQLPEEGLKFMVYLQKENIIDESGMPKERFSAEFPKEGPSILRIQQVVRGDSAAYFCASSPLARGIHQTSTDTQYFGPGTRLTVL.

The CDR3 sequence is CASSLSGEGISPLHF. The CDR3, as DNA: TGTGCCAGCAGTTTATCAGGGGAAGGCATTTCACCCCTCCACTTT. The chain links TRBV27 to TRBJ1-6; a possible D gene is TRBD1 (5 bases). The germline V gene encodes CDR1 MNHEY and CDR2 SMNVEV (reference sequence). Trimming cost V 0 bases and J 9 bases, with 12 bases left between them. The CDR3 is made up of 15 amino acids.

V gene TRBV12-5 combines with J gene TRBJ2-4; possibly TRBD2 for D (6 bases). Trimming removed 2 bases at V and 2 bases at J, with 16 bases between. The CDR3 loop spans 17 amino acids. The germline V gene encodes CDR1 LGHNT and CDR2 FRNRAP. The CDR3 sequence: CASGLRSWGETKNIQYF. The CDR3 coding sequence is TGTGCTAGTGGTTTGCGTTCTTGGGGGGAGACCAAAAACATTCAGTACTTC. Variable domain in full (rest from reference TRBV12-5 and TRBJ2-4): DARVTQTPRHKVTEMGQEVTMRCQPILGHNTVFWYRQTMMQGLELLAYFRNRAPLDDSGMPKDRFSAEMPDATLATLKIQPSEPRDSAVYFCASGLRSWGETKNIQYFGAGTRLSVL.

This rearrangement joins TRBV13 to TRBJ2-5; 9 bases map to TRBD2. Looked up from germline, CDR1 is PRHDT and CDR2 is FYEKMQ (reference sequence). Unmatched junction bases numbered 11, after V lost 1 base and J lost 5 bases. The CDR3 is 17 residues long. The CDR3 spells CASSLDWTRGGHETQYF. CDR3 bases: TGTGCCAGCAGCTTAGATTGGACGCGGGGGGGCCATGAGACCCAGTACTTC.

The CDR3 DNA is TGTGCCAGCAGCTTGGCCGGGGAGGGACGAGAGACCCAGTACTTC. Its translation is CASSLAGEGRETQYF. This chain connects TRBV5-6 to TRBJ2-5, with TRBD2 matching over 7 bases. CDR1 SGHDT and CDR2 YYEEEE come from the germline V gene. The length of the CDR3 is 15 residues. V was clipped by 0 bases and J by 4 bases; unmatched bases: 6.

The chain combines TRBV6-1 with TRBJ2-3; 9 bases are a match to TRBD1. The length of the CDR3 is 15 residues. V lost 3 bases and J lost 4; bases outside the gene matches: 5. Germline V CDR1 and CDR2: MNHNS, SASEGT. For the CDR3, the DNA is TGTGCCAGCAGTGACGGACAGGGGAAGGCAGATACGCAGTATTTT. Translating gives CASSDGQGKADTQYF.

The chain uses TRBV3-1 (or the pseudogene TRBV3-2) and TRBJ1-6; 11 nucleotides match TRBD1. CDR1 and CDR2 (germline): LGHDT, YNNKEL (reference sequence). This CDR3 is built from 15 residues. V lost 6 bases to trimming and J lost 7 bases; unmatched junction nucleotides: 5. The CDR3 DNA reads TGTGCCAGCAGGCCCCGGACAGGGGGCAATTCACCCCTCCACTTT. It encodes CASRPRTGGNSPLHF.

This sequence joins TRBV6-6 and TRBJ1-5; tentatively, D is TRBD1 (6 bases). Germline assignment: CDR1 MNHNY and CDR2 SVGAGI (reference sequence). The CDR3 extends over 14 amino acids. Trimming left V 5 bases short and J 4 bases short, with 12 bases between. CDR3 in amino acids: CASSLQGFNQPQHF. The CDR3 DNA sequence: TGTGCCAGCAGTCTACAGGGTTTTAATCAGCCCCAGCATTTT.

The table lists this clone with a count of one. The J gene is TRBJ1-1, the V gene TRBV27; perhaps TRBD1 as D (6 bases). This CDR3 comprises 13 residues. Per the germline V gene, CDR1 is MNHEY and CDR2 is SMNVEV (reference sequence). With 7 bases removed from V and 1 base from J, the gap between germline ends came to 10 bases. The CDR3 coding sequence is TGTGCCAGCACCTCACAGGGGAACACTGAAGCTTTCTTT. Amino acid sequence: CASTSQGNTEAFF.

This sequence joins TRBV5-1 and TRBJ2-1, with 7 bases lining up with TRBD2. The V gene end was trimmed by 2 bases and the J gene end by 6 bases; junction bases not matched to a gene: 2. CDR1 is SGHRS and CDR2 is YFSETQ in the germline V gene. The CDR3 loop spans 13 amino acids. CDR3 sequence: CASSFGGVNEQFF. The CDR3 nucleotides are TGCGCCAGCAGCTTTGGGGGGGTCAATGAGCAGTTCTTC. Full variable domain (missing parts from reference TRBV5-1 and TRBJ2-1): KAGVTQTPRYLIKTRGQQVTLSCSPISGHRSVSWYQQTPGQGLQFLFEYFSETQRNKGNFPGRFSGRQFSNSRSEMNVSTLELGDSALYLCASSFGGVNEQFFGPGTRLTVL.

This chain uses TRBV9 with TRBJ2-3; maybe TRBD2 (6 bases). Germline-derived CDR1 and CDR2 are SGDLS and YYNGEE. The V end lost 0 bases, the J end lost 1 base, and 9 bases lay between the germline ends. The CDR3 contains 15 residues. The chain's CDR3 is CASSVAPGGTDTQYF. The CDR3 DNA follows: TGTGCCAGCAGCGTAGCTCCGGGGGGCACAGATACGCAGTATTTT.

CDR3 nucleotide sequence: TGTGCCAGCAGTTATTCAGAGGGGGAGAATGAAAAACTGTTTTTT. Protein product: CASSYSEGENEKLFF. The chain uses TRBV6-5 and TRBJ1-4; D is perhaps TRBD1 (6 bases). V was clipped by 3 bases and J by 5 bases, with 13 bases between them. Germline-derived CDR1 and CDR2 are MNHEY and SVGAGI. The CDR3 is 15 amino acids.

The chain is built from TRBV6-5 and TRBJ2-7; 7 bases are a match to TRBD1. V dropped 6 bases and J dropped 4; count of bases not matched to a gene: 6. The CDR3 has 13 residues. Germline V CDR1 and CDR2: MNHEY, SVGAGI. The CDR3: CASSPDREYEQYF. DNA for the CDR3: TGTGCCAGCAGCCCCGACAGGGAATACGAGCAGTACTTC.

This chain links TRBV6-5 with TRBJ1-5, with D perhaps matching TRBD1 (5 bases). Germline lookup yields CDR1 MNHEY and CDR2 SVGAGI. The CDR3 has 13 residues. V shed 7 bases and J shed 7 bases, with 14 bases lying between them. The CDR3 coding sequence is TGTGCCAGCACCGACTACGGGGGGCAGCCCCAGCATTTT. It translates to CASTDYGGQPQHF.